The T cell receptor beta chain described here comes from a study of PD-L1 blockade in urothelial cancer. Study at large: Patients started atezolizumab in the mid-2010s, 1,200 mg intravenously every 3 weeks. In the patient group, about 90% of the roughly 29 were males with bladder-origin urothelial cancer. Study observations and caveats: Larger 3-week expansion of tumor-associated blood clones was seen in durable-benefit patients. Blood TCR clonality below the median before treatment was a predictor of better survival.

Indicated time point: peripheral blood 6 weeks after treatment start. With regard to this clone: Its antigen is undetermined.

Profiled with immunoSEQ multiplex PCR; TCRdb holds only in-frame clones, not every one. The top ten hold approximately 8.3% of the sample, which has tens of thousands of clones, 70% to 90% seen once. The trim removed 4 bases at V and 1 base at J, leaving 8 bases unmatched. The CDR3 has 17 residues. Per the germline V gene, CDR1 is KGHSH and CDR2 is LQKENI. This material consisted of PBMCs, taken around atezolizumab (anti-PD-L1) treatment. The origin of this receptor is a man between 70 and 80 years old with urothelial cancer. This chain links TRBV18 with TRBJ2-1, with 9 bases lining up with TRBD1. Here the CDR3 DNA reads TGTGCCAGCTCACATTACAGGGGGCGCGAGTCCTACAATGAGCAGTTCTTC. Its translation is CASSHYRGRESYNEQFF. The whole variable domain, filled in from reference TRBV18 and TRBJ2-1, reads NAGVMQNPRHLVRRRGQEARLRCSPMKGHSHVYWYRQLPEEGLKFMVYLQKENIIDESGMPKERFSAEFPKEGPSILRIQQVVRGDSAAYFCASSHYRGRESYNEQFFGPGTRLTVL.